The rows below give T cell receptor beta chains drawn from one sample of a study of blood T cell repertoires in COVID-19. Measured with immunoSEQ multiplex PCR; TCRdb has only the in-frame clones, and not every one. The sample lists tens of thousands of clones; approximately 70% were seen once. The sample taken for sequencing was peripheral blood. The receptors here all came from a man aged 80 or over with acute or convalescent COVID-19. The CDR3 runs from the conserved cysteine through the conserved F or W. D genes are given only for firm matches. Expanded clones get a size class; other rows say once, few or many, or leave the size out.

j_call v_call clone_size d_call cdr3_nt cdr3_aa
TRBJ2-1 TRBV29-1 . . TGCAGCTTAGCGCGAAGCTCCTACAATGAGCAGTTCTTC CSLARSSYNEQFF
TRBJ2-1 TRBV13 . TRBD2 TGTGCCAGCAGCCCAACTCTCAGGGCTAGCGGGAGGAAGTACAATGAGCAGTTCTTC CASSPTLRASGRKYNEQFF
TRBJ2-7 TRBV19 . TRBD2 TGTGCCAGTCCGACCCCCCTGGGGGGAGGGTACGAGCAGTACTTC CASPTPLGGGYEQYF
TRBJ2-7 TRBV5-8 many TRBD2 TGTGCCAGCACACCGGGACTAGCAGTCTACGAGCAGTACTTC CASTPGLAVYEQYF
TRBJ2-5 TRBV6-1 . TRBD2 TGTGCCAGCAGTGAAGCGGGGACTAGCGGGAGGAAGACCCAGTACTTC CASSEAGTSGRKTQYF
TRBJ2-5 TRBV29-1 . TRBD1 TGCAGCGCATCACAGGGGTGGGAGACCCAGTACTTC CSASQGWETQYF
TRBJ2-2 TRBV6-5 . TRBD1 TGTGCCAGCAGTAGTGACAGGGGATGGACCGGGGAGCTGTTTTTT CASSSDRGWTGELFF
TRBJ2-5 TRBV2 . . TGTGCCAGCAGTGAGGGGGGAAAAGAGACCCAGTACTTC CASSEGGKETQYF
TRBJ1-5 TRBV28 few . TGTGCCAGCCAGCCCGGAGGGAGGGCGTCCCAGCATTTT CASQPGGRASQHF
TRBJ2-1 TRBV11-2 . TRBD2 TGTGCCAGCAGCTTAGCTAGCGGGACCTACAATGAGCAGTTCTTC CASSLASGTYNEQFF
TRBJ1-1 TRBV3-1/TRBV3-2 . . TGTGCCAGCAGCATCCAATACGGGGTTGCCACTGAAGCTTTCTTT CASSIQYGVATEAFF
TRBJ2-5 TRBV20-1 . TRBD2 TGCAGTGCTAGTCTCCCCGGCGGGAGAAAAGAGACCCAGTACTTC CSASLPGGRKETQYF
TRBJ2-3 TRBV7-2 . TRBD1 TGTGCCAGCAGCCCCGGGACAGGGGGAGATACGCAGTATTTT CASSPGTGGDTQYF
TRBJ2-1 TRBV7-8 . . TGTGCCAGCAGCTTAGAGGAGACTACCAATGAGCAGTTCTTC CASSLEETTNEQFF
TRBJ2-3 TRBV10-3 . . TGTGCCATCAGTGTAGGGACTTCTTCTAGCACAGATACGCAGTATTTT CAISVGTSSSTDTQYF
TRBJ2-1 TRBV6-2/TRBV6-3 . TRBD2 TGTGCCAGCAGTTGGACTAGCGGGCAAAGGGGTGAGCAGTTCTTC CASSWTSGQRGEQFF
TRBJ2-5 TRBV30 . . TGTGCCTGGAGTGCAACGAGGGAGACCCAGTACTTC CAWSATRETQYF
TRBJ2-3 TRBV29-1 . TRBD2 TGCAGCGTTGGCGGGGGTACGCAGTATTTT CSVGGGTQYF
TRBJ2-4 TRBV14 . TRBD1 TGTGCCAGCAGCCCGGGGACAGGGACGGGTAGCGCCAAAAACATTCAGTACTTC CASSPGTGTGSAKNIQYF
TRBJ1-5 TRBV19 . . TGTGCCAGTAGTACTGACGGACTGCGGCAGCCCCAGCATTTT CASSTDGLRQPQHF
TRBJ1-1 TRBV7-3 . . TGTGCCAGCAGCTTACAGACCGGGACTGAAGCTTTCTTT CASSLQTGTEAFF
TRBJ2-6 TRBV29-1 . . TGCAGCGCCCTTTCCGGGGCCAACGTCCTGACTTTC CSALSGANVLTF
TRBJ1-6 TRBV6-5 . TRBD1 TGTGCCAGCACTCGGGACAGGGTATATTCACCCCTCCACTTT CASTRDRVYSPLHF
TRBJ2-6 TRBV15 . . TGTGCCACACAGGGATACGGGGCCAACGTCCTGACTTTC CATQGYGANVLTF
TRBJ2-1 TRBV7-8 . TRBD2 TGTGCCAGCGCCCTCATGACTAGCGGGAGGGGTAGAAGCGAGCAGTTCTTC CASALMTSGRGRSEQFF
TRBJ2-3 TRBV9 few TRBD2 TGTGCCAGCAGCGTGGGACTAGCGGGGCTGCAGTATTTT CASSVGLAGLQYF
TRBJ1-1 TRBV4-1 . TRBD1 TGCGCCAGCAGCCAGAGGTTGGGACAGGGGAAGGGGGACACTGAAGCTTTCTTT CASSQRLGQGKGDTEAFF
TRBJ1-2 TRBV28 . . TGTGCCAGCAACTCCCACTATGGCTACACCTTC CASNSHYGYTF
TRBJ1-1 TRBV19 . TRBD1 TGTGCCAGTAGCCTCGACAGGGTGGGAAAAGCTTTCTTT CASSLDRVGKAFF
TRBJ2-2 TRBV9 few TRBD2 TGTGCCAGCAGCGTAGGTAGCGGGGGCACCGGGGAGCTGTTTTTT CASSVGSGGTGELFF
TRBJ2-2 TRBV7-9 . . TGTGCCAGCAGCTTAACGGGAGTAACCACCGGGGAGCTGTTTTTT CASSLTGVTTGELFF
TRBJ2-3 TRBV5-1 once TRBD2 TGCGCCAGCAGCTTTGCGGGAGCGAACACAGATACGCAGTATTTT CASSFAGANTDTQYF
TRBJ1-4 TRBV18 . . TGTGCCAGCTCACAAGATGGACAAGCCGAGCCAACTAATGAAAAACTGTTTTTT CASSQDGQAEPTNEKLFF
TRBJ1-2 TRBV28 few . TGTGCCAGCTCCTCGCCTGGGTCCATCGGGAACTATGGCTACACCTTC CASSSPGSIGNYGYTF
TRBJ2-2 TRBV5-1 . . TGCGCCAGCAGCTCCGAGCTTGGGAGGAACACCGGGGAGCTGTTTTTT CASSSELGRNTGELFF